Each of the 6 T cell receptor beta chains below was sequenced from the same sample in a study of shared clonotypes between healthy human individuals. Data came from immunoSEQ multiplex PCR; TCRdb stores just in-frame clones and leaves some out. The data contain around 1.9 million clones, around 93% of them seen just once; the ten biggest clones take up more than 1.5%. CD45RO-negative CD8 cells positively selected for CCR7 made up the naive population, which excluded terminally differentiated effector memory CD45RA+ cells. Sequencing was done on a sample of naive CD8+ T cells from PBMCs. Source of these receptors: a man younger than 35 in good health. Some clones in this sample may be carry-over from other donors' samples.

This clone has just one count. This chain links TRBV7-3 with TRBJ2-2, with TRBD2 matching 10 bases. CDR3 length equals 16 residues. Germline V lookup: CDR1 SGHTA, CDR2 FQGTGA. J gave up 1 base and V 4 bases, and 3 bases lay outside the gene matches. CDR3 nucleotide sequence: TGTGCCAGCAGCTCACGGACTAGCGGGAACACCGGGGAGCTGTTTTTT. It translates to CASSSRTSGNTGELFF.

V and J are TRBV5-1 and TRBJ2-7, with D perhaps TRBD1 or TRBD2 (5 bases each). V shed 1 base and J shed 2 bases, with 25 bases lying between them. The CDR3 has 19 residues. Germline V CDR1 and CDR2: SGHRS, YFSETQ. The CDR3 DNA follows: TGCGCCAGCAGCTTGATTCCAGGGACCCCCATCGGGCCACCCTACGAGCAGTACTTC. Translated, it gives CASSLIPGTPIGPPYEQYF. Complete variable domain (other parts from reference TRBV5-1 and TRBJ2-7): KAGVTQTPRYLIKTRGQQVTLSCSPISGHRSVSWYQQTPGQGLQFLFEYFSETQRNKGNFPGRFSGRQFSNSRSEMNVSTLELGDSALYLCASSLIPGTPIGPPYEQYFGPGTRLTVT.

The chain joins TRBV6-5 to TRBJ1-1, with D uncertain. CDR3 length: 15 amino acids. V dropped 6 bases and J dropped 1 base, with 15 bases sitting between them. The germline V gene has CDR1 MNHEY and CDR2 SVGAGI. The CDR3 nucleotides are TGTGCCAGCAGCCCTTACGCCAGCCAGAACACTGAAGCTTTCTTT. Translated, it gives CASSPYASQNTEAFF.

The sample holds one count of this clone. The J gene is TRBJ2-3, the V gene TRBV9; 11 bases agree with TRBD2. The CDR3 consists of 16 residues. CDR1 SGDLS and CDR2 YYNGEE come from the germline V gene. V dropped 3 bases and J dropped 1; count of bases not matched to a gene: 4. CDR3: CASSARGLAGTDTQYF. DNA for the CDR3: TGTGCCAGCAGCGCCAGGGGACTAGCGGGCACAGATACGCAGTATTTT.

The chain uses TRBV4-1 and TRBJ2-1; 9 nucleotides line up with TRBD2. The CDR3 contains 16 residues. V was clipped by 3 bases and J by 6 bases; unmatched bases: 9. Germline V CDR1 and CDR2: MGHRA, YSYEKL. DNA of the CDR3: TGCGCCAGCAGCCACGTCCTAGCGGGAACTGGCAATGAGCAGTTCTTC. Translating it yields CASSHVLAGTGNEQFF.

V and J are TRBV19 and TRBJ2-7, with D possibly being TRBD1 or TRBD2 (5 bases each). Trimming shortened V by 3 bases and J by 1 base, and 10 bases separated the two germline ends. The CDR3 spans 14 residues. The V gene's germline CDR1 is LNHDA and CDR2 SQIVND (reference sequence). CDR3 coding DNA: TGTGCCAGTAGTATCCAGGGACCATCCTACGAGCAGTACTTC. As protein: CASSIQGPSYEQYF.